This entry features one TCR beta chain sequence. The antigen is unknown. TCRdb re-called the 5' RACE reads; one entry per CDR3 protein, DNA not given. The data include tens of thousands of distinct CDR3 sequences; the top ten clones carry around 60%. Germline values: CDR1 MNHEY, CDR2 SVGEGT. The CDR3 runs 13 residues. The source of the sample is a study of T cells expressing NK-cell markers. Study-level points and caveats: Leadership of the CD3+CD56-NKG2C+ fraction also belonged to these clonotypes in a handful of donors. 1.0-7.0% of CD8+ T cells in about six donors belonged to dominant NKG2C+ clonotypes.

The rearrangement uses TRBV6-2 or TRBV6-3 and TRBJ2-3. The sequence was collected from a man aged 18 to 69 in good health. The specimen sequenced was blood T cells: a sorted CD56 or NKG2C T cell subset, CD4+ or CD8+ T cells, or bulk PBMC T cells (not recorded which). Here the CDR3 reads CASSRYSTDTQYF.